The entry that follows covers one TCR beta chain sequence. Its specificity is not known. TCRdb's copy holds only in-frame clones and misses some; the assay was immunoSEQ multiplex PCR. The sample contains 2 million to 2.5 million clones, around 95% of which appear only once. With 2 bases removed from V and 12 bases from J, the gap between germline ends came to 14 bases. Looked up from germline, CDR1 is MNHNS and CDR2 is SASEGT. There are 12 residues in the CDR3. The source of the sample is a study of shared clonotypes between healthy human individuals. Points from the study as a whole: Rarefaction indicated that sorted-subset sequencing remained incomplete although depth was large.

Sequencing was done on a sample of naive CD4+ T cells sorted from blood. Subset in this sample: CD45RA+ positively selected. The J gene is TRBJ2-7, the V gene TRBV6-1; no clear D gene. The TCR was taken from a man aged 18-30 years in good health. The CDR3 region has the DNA TGTGCCAGCAGTGAATCTCGGGTGTTAGGGTACTTC. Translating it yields CASSESRVLGYF.